This entry lists 20 T cell receptor beta chains sequenced from one sample in a study of shared clonotypes between healthy human individuals. The protocol was immunoSEQ multiplex PCR, while the TCRdb copy is restricted to in-frame clones and leaves out a portion. The profile shows a few million clones, just over 90% of them singletons. Selected positively for CCR7 and CD45RO-negative, naive CD8 cells excluded terminally differentiated effector memory CD45RA+ cells. The sequenced sample was naive CD8+ T cells from PBMCs. These receptors were collected from a young man in good health. Some clones in this sample may be carry-over from other donors' samples.

This sequence joins TRBV10-2 and TRBJ2-2, with D unresolved. This CDR3 is 15 amino acids long. Per the germline V gene, CDR1 is WSHSY and CDR2 is SAAADI. Trimming removed 2 bases at V and 2 bases at J, with 9 bases between. CDR3 nucleotides: TGCGCCAGCAGTGAGGGCAGACCCAACACCGGGGAGCTGTTTTTT. This encodes CASSEGRPNTGELFF.

The V gene is TRBV7-8, the J gene TRBJ2-1; TRBD2 is a possible D gene (5 bases). This CDR3 spans 14 amino acids. Trimming took 5 bases from V and 2 from J, leaving 10 bases between them. Per the germline V gene, CDR1 is SGHVS and CDR2 is FQNEAQ. Here the CDR3 reads CASSQERTYNEQFF. CDR3 coding DNA: TGTGCCAGCAGCCAAGAGCGGACCTACAATGAGCAGTTCTTC.

J is TRBJ1-2 and V is TRBV19; maybe TRBD1 (6 bases). The CDR3 spans 15 residues. Germline assignment: CDR1 LNHDA and CDR2 SQIVND (reference sequence). The V end lost 6 bases, the J end lost 6 bases, and 20 bases lay between the germline ends. The CDR3 here is CASSPGEYRTDGYTF. Written as DNA, the CDR3 is TGTGCCAGTAGCCCTGGTGAATACCGGACAGATGGCTACACCTTC. Full variable domain (outside the CDR3, taken from reference TRBV19 and TRBJ1-2): DGGITQSPKYLFRKEGQNVTLSCEQNLNHDAMYWYRQDPGQGLRLIYYSQIVNDFQKGDIAEGYSVSREKKESFPLTVTSAQKNPTAFYLCASSPGEYRTDGYTFGSGTRLTVV.

The chain employs TRBV11-1 and TRBJ2-1; tentatively, D is TRBD1 (7 bases). CDR3 size: 14 residues. Trimming shortened V by 4 bases and J by 6 bases, and 13 bases separated the two germline ends. Germline V gene sequence: CDR1 SGHAT, CDR2 FQDESV (reference sequence). CDR3 residues: CASSSPGGPNEQFF. The CDR3 DNA follows: TGTGCCAGCAGCTCCCCAGGGGGGCCCAATGAGCAGTTCTTC.

The V gene is TRBV28, the J gene TRBJ1-5; maybe TRBD1 (6 bases). The CDR3 sequence is 14 residues long. The germline CDR1 and CDR2 sequences are MDHEN and SYDVKM. Trimming shortened V by 7 bases and J by 3 bases, and 13 bases separated the two germline ends. The CDR3 DNA is TGTGCCAGCATTAGGGGGGGGCTCAATCAGCCCCAGCATTTT. Protein sequence: CASIRGGLNQPQHF.

The count of this clone is one. The chain links TRBV27 to TRBJ2-7, with 8 nucleotides matching TRBD2. The length of the CDR3 is 14 residues. J lost 3 bases, V lost 4 bases, and 5 bases had no gene match. Germline-derived CDR1 and CDR2 are MNHEY and SMNVEV (reference sequence). The DNA of the CDR3 is TGTGCCAGCAGTTCGGCGGGACTAGACTACGAGCAGTACTTC. It translates to CASSSAGLDYEQYF.

This chain joins TRBV30 and TRBJ2-5, with 7 positions matching TRBD1. Trimming cost V 4 bases and J 0 bases; bases outside gene matches: 8. The CDR3 is made up of 15 amino acids. The germline V gene has CDR1 GTSNPN and CDR2 SVGIG (reference sequence). This CDR3 reads CAWTIYRGNQETQYF. The CDR3 DNA is TGTGCCTGGACGATCTACAGGGGCAACCAAGAGACCCAGTACTTC.

Worth noting for this clone: The junction shows a germline mismatch at one end, possibly a read error. The chain has TRBV28 and TRBJ2-5, with D perhaps given as TRBD1 or TRBD2 (5 bases each). This CDR3 comprises 14 residues. CDR1 and CDR2 from the germline V gene are MDHEN and SYDVKM. CDR3 bases: TGTGCCAGCAGTTTTTCCTACCCTGAGGGGACCCGGTACTTC. It yields the protein CASSFSYPEGTRYF.

V is TRBV15 and J is TRBJ2-3; D is ambiguous. The V gene lost 3 bases and the J gene lost 0 bases, with 13 bases spanning the gap. The germline gives CDR1 LNHNV, CDR2 YYDKDF (reference sequence). CDR3 length equals 16 residues. The CDR3 protein is CATSSMPGLSTDTQYF. The DNA of the CDR3 is TGTGCCACCAGCAGCATGCCGGGCCTGAGCACAGATACGCAGTATTTT.

CDR3 in amino acids: CASSMYPGLAAGPEFF. The DNA of the CDR3 is TGTGCCAGCAGCATGTATCCGGGACTAGCGGCCGGCCCGGAGTTCTTC. This chain uses TRBV7-2 with TRBJ2-1; 11 positions agree with TRBD2. Per the germline V gene, CDR1 is SGHTA and CDR2 is FQGNSA. The CDR3 runs 16 residues. Trimming at V came to 5 bases and at J to 14 bases, leaving 17 bases not matched to a gene.

This CDR3 reads CASSPRAGGSAYEQYF. Written as DNA, the CDR3 is TGTGCCAGCAGCCCGAGAGCGGGGGGGAGCGCCTACGAGCAGTACTTC. The gene calls are TRBV14 and TRBJ2-7, with 10 bases that match TRBD2. The ends lost 4 bases at V and 2 bases at J; junction bases unmatched: 8. Germline V gene sequence: CDR1 SGHDN, CDR2 FVKESK. The CDR3 length is 16 residues.

This clone was counted a single time. The V and J genes are TRBV7-8 and TRBJ1-2, with 8 bases that match TRBD1. Germline values: CDR1 SGHVS, CDR2 FQNEAQ. The CDR3 sequence is 18 residues long. After removal of 1 base from V and 3 bases from J, the junction contained 13 bases not matched to a gene. DNA of the CDR3: TGTGCCAGCAGCTTAGACCGGACAGGGAGGGTTCTGGACTATGGCTACACCTTC. It codes for CASSLDRTGRVLDYGYTF.

The gene calls are TRBV7-9 and TRBJ1-1; weak D call: TRBD1 (5 bases). This CDR3 is built from 13 residues. Germline V lookup: CDR1 SEHNR, CDR2 FQNEAQ (reference sequence). The V gene lost 7 bases and the J gene lost 4 bases, with 13 bases spanning the gap. CDR3 amino acids: CASNHRGVTEAFF. The DNA of the CDR3 is TGTGCCAGCAATCACAGAGGGGTCACTGAAGCTTTCTTT. Full variable domain (remainder filled in from reference TRBV7-9 and TRBJ1-1): DTGVSQNPRHKITKRGQNVTFRCDPISEHNRLYWYRQTLGQGPEFLTYFQNEAQLEKSRLLSDRFSAERPKGSFSTLEIQRTEQGDSAMYLCASNHRGVTEAFFGQGTRLTVV.

The chain combines TRBV5-4 with TRBJ1-1; weak D call: TRBD1 (5 bases). There are 13 residues in the CDR3. The V gene's germline CDR1 is SGHNT and CDR2 YYREEE (reference sequence). The germline V and J ends were trimmed by 1 base and 7 bases, with 11 bases remaining between them. The CDR3 protein is CASSLSRGVEAFF. In nucleotides, the CDR3 is TGTGCCAGCAGCTTGAGTCGAGGGGTTGAAGCTTTCTTT.

V usage is TRBV11-2 and J usage is TRBJ2-1; D unclear. The CDR3 sequence is 16 residues long. Trimming took 1 base from V and 3 from J, leaving 13 bases between them. The germline V gene encodes CDR1 SGHAT and CDR2 FQNNGV. The CDR3, as DNA: TGTGCCAGCAGCTTAGGCCGGCTAGTCAGCTACAATGAGCAGTTCTTC. Translated, it gives CASSLGRLVSYNEQFF.

In DNA form, the CDR3 reads TGTGCCAGCAGTTTCGGAGTTCTCGAGCAGTACTTC. Translated: CASSFGVLEQYF. This rearrangement joins TRBV28 to TRBJ2-7; D unclear. CDR1 is MDHEN and CDR2 is SYDVKM in the germline V gene. This CDR3 has 12 residues. Deletions cut 3 bases from V and 6 bases from J, with 9 bases between.

J is TRBJ1-1 and V is TRBV19; 8 bases fit TRBD1. The CDR3 extends over 15 amino acids. CDR1 LNHDA and CDR2 SQIVND come from the germline V gene (reference sequence). The trim removed 1 base at V and 0 bases at J, leaving 1 base unmatched. CDR3 bases: TGTGCCAGTAGTATAGTGACAGGGGTGAACACTGAAGCTTTCTTT. Amino acids: CASSIVTGVNTEAFF.

This CDR3 reads CASSQEVSIGGWRSPLHF. The CDR3 coding sequence is TGTGCCAGCAGCCAAGAAGTTAGTATCGGGGGCTGGAGATCACCCCTCCACTTT. The V gene is TRBV4-2, the J gene TRBJ1-6; tentative D call: TRBD1 (6 bases). CDR1 is LGHNA and CDR2 is YNFKEQ in the germline V gene. V lost 0 bases, J lost 10 bases, and 22 bases lay in between. This CDR3 is 18 amino acids long.

This chain uses TRBV7-9 with TRBJ2-7, with D possibly TRBD2 on 5 matching bases. Trimming took off 5 bases at V and 6 bases at J, with 20 bases between the two ends. This CDR3 has 15 residues. Germline V CDR1 and CDR2: SEHNR, FQNEAQ (reference sequence). The CDR3 loop is CASSPTGGSLPEQYF. The CDR3 DNA follows: TGTGCCAGCAGCCCCACCGGAGGCTCCCTCCCCGAGCAGTACTTC.

The gene calls are TRBV7-3 and TRBJ2-2; D unresolved. The ends were cut back, 6 bases at V and 4 bases at J, with 6 bases in the middle. Germline CDR1 and CDR2: SGHTA and FQGTGA. The CDR3 spans 12 residues. DNA of the CDR3: TGTGCCAGCAGACTGTTCACCGGGGAGCTGTTTTTT. It encodes CASRLFTGELFF.